Presented here are 25 T cell receptor beta chains from one specimen sequenced in a study of neurological immune-mediated disorders. Via MiXCR, TCRdb re-called the 5' RACE reads, giving one row per CDR3 protein. Of 75,000 to 85,000 distinct CDR3 sequences listed, approximately 17% were seen once; the top ten hold 15%. The sequenced sample consisted of PBMCs. The receptors stem from a woman aged 40 to 50 in good health.

This clonotype occurred many times. Compared with germline, one end of the junction differs, possibly owing to a read error. V usage is TRBV18 and J usage is TRBJ2-1; tentatively, D is TRBD1 (8 bases). In germline, CDR1 is KGHSH, CDR2 LQKENI. The CDR3 spans 15 residues. CDR3 residues: CASSRQGRVYSEQFF. The CDR3 DNA reads as TGTGCCAGCTCGCGACAGGGGAGGGTTTACAGTGAGCAGTTCTTC.

This clonotype was counted at least ten times. The chain is built from TRBV7-9 and TRBJ2-7; D possibly uses TRBD1 or TRBD2 (6 bases each). With 7 bases removed from V and 7 bases from J, the gap between germline ends came to 11 bases. The CDR3 runs 11 residues. Germline loops: CDR1 SEHNR, CDR2 FQNEAQ (reference sequence). The CDR3 DNA reads as TGTGCCAGCACCCGAGGGGGGGAGCAGTACTTC. Amino acid sequence: CASTRGGEQYF.

This clonotype came up many times. The chain uses TRBV3-1 and TRBJ1-6; 8 bases agree with TRBD1. V was pared by 1 base and J by 8 bases, with 1 base of the junction left unmatched. Germline V gene lookup returns CDR1 LGHDT and CDR2 YNNKEL (reference sequence). CDR3 size: 14 residues. The DNA of the CDR3 is TGTGCCAGCAGCCAAGTGGACAGGGATTCACCCCTCCACTTT. Its protein is CASSQVDRDSPLHF.

This clonotype was detected ten times or more. The chain couples TRBV5-1 to TRBJ1-5; TRBD1 matches at 7 bases. Trimming took 2 bases from V and 0 from J; bases not matched to a gene: 2. Germline V lookup: CDR1 SGHRS, CDR2 YFSETQ. The CDR3 is 15 amino acids. The CDR3 loop reads CASSLGQDSNQPQHF. The CDR3 nucleotides are TGCGCCAGCAGCTTAGGACAGGATAGCAATCAGCCCCAGCATTTT.

This clonotype has a count of ten or more. A much larger clone differs from this one at a single base, so this may be a read error. The gene calls are TRBV20-1 and TRBJ1-1; maybe TRBD1 (6 bases). CDR1 and CDR2 from the germline V gene are DFQATT and SNEGSKA (reference sequence). The CDR3 is 11 amino acids. Trimming removed 4 bases at V and 3 bases at J, with 6 bases between. The CDR3 DNA sequence: TGCAGTGCTACAGGGGACACTGAAGCTTTCTTT. It specifies CSATGDTEAFF.

There are many counts of this clonotype. The V gene is TRBV2, the J gene TRBJ1-2; D not resolved. The germline V gene encodes CDR1 SNHLY and CDR2 FYNNEI. The CDR3 covers 15 residues. Between the trimmed V and J ends, which lost 3 bases and 3 bases, there was a span of 14 bases. CDR3 coding DNA: TGTGCCAGCAGTGATCCTCGTGTCAGCCACTATGGCTACACCTTC. Protein: CASSDPRVSHYGYTF.

V gene TRBV12-3 or TRBV12-4 combines with J gene TRBJ2-3; 13 bases line up with TRBD2. This CDR3 has 17 amino acids. Losses at the gene ends were 5 bases for V and 4 bases for J; bases not matched to a gene: 9. As DNA, the CDR3 is TGTGCCAGCAGTAGAACTAGCGGGGGGGTTGGCTCAGATACGCAGTATTTT. Encoded protein: CASSRTSGGVGSDTQYF.

This clonotype was found many times. The chain is built from TRBV20-1 and TRBJ2-1; tentative D call: TRBD2 (6 bases). V was shortened by 2 bases and J by 7 bases, with 6 bases between the two germline ends. CDR1 and CDR2 from the germline V gene are DFQATT and SNEGSKA (reference sequence). CDR3 length: 11 residues. CDR3 sequence (DNA): TGCAGTGCTAGACGGGGGAATGAGCAGTTCTTC. Its protein is CSARRGNEQFF.

The DNA for the CDR3 is TGCAGTGCTAGCTTGGGGCAAGAGACCCAGTACTTC. It is translated as CSASLGQETQYF. The rearrangement joins TRBV20-1 to TRBJ2-5; no reliable D call. The length of the CDR3 is 12 residues. CDR1 DFQATT and CDR2 SNEGSKA come from the germline V gene (reference sequence). Trimming shortened V by 3 bases and J by 2 bases, and 7 bases separated the two germline ends.

This clonotype has a count of ten or more. V is TRBV2 and J is TRBJ1-5; the D gene is possibly TRBD1 (5 bases). Trimming cost V 9 bases and J 0 bases, with 9 bases left between them. This CDR3 is built from 13 residues. Per the germline V gene, CDR1 is SNHLY and CDR2 is FYNNEI. CDR3 sequence: CASQGNSNQPQHF. The CDR3 region has the DNA TGTGCCAGTCAGGGAAATAGCAATCAGCCCCAGCATTTT.

The table lists this clonotype with many counts. V is TRBV6-2 or TRBV6-3 and J is TRBJ2-5, with 9 bases identical to TRBD2. The CDR3 has 17 residues. Unmatched junction bases numbered 11, after V lost 2 bases and J lost 4 bases. Germline assignment: CDR1 MNHEY and CDR2 SVGEGT. CDR3 sequence: CASSYGNGGGAGETQYF. The CDR3 DNA sequence: TGTGCCAGCAGTTACGGGAACGGCGGGGGGGCCGGAGAGACCCAGTACTTC.

This clonotype was counted ten times or more. This chain links TRBV12-3 or TRBV12-4 with TRBJ2-7; TRBD1 agrees at 9 bases. Germline trimming cut 3 bases from V and 2 bases from J; bases unmatched to any gene: 11. The CDR3 extends over 17 amino acids. The CDR3 DNA follows: TGTGCCAGCAGTTTCTTCCTTACAGGGGGCAGCGCCTACGAGCAGTACTTC. This sequence encodes CASSFFLTGGSAYEQYF.

Many counts were recorded for this clonotype. The chain employs TRBV9 and TRBJ1-1; weak D call: TRBD1 (6 bases). With 4 bases removed from V and 0 bases from J, the gap between germline ends came to 13 bases. Germline lookup yields CDR1 SGDLS and CDR2 YYNGEE. CDR3 length: 15 residues. CDR3 amino acids: CASSFSGGMNTEAFF. CDR3 nucleotide sequence: TGTGCCAGCAGCTTCTCCGGGGGCATGAACACTGAAGCTTTCTTT.

In this sample, this clonotype turned up many times. J is TRBJ2-6 and V is TRBV30; tentatively, D is TRBD1 (6 bases). V lost 5 bases, J lost 0 bases, and 17 bases lay in between. Germline V gene sequence: CDR1 GTSNPN, CDR2 SVGIG (reference sequence). The CDR3 consists of 17 residues. CDR3 protein: CAWERRGGYSGANVLTF. In DNA, the CDR3 is TGTGCCTGGGAGCGCAGGGGCGGATACTCTGGGGCCAACGTCCTGACTTTC.

The chain joins TRBV6-1 to TRBJ1-5; D uncertain. V was shortened by 0 bases and J by 8 bases, with 8 bases between the two germline ends. CDR1 and CDR2 (germline): MNHNS, SASEGT. The CDR3 extends over 13 amino acids. The CDR3 loop is CASSEAQFEPQHF. The CDR3 DNA reads TGTGCCAGCAGTGAAGCCCAGTTTGAGCCCCAGCATTTT.

Many counts were recorded for this clonotype. The chain links TRBV28 to TRBJ1-1, with D uncertain. This CDR3 spans 17 amino acids. The V gene lost 2 bases and the J gene lost 5 bases, with 21 bases spanning the gap. Per germline, CDR1 MDHEN and CDR2 SYDVKM. CDR3 loop: CASSLRGEHEWRTEAFF. The CDR3, as DNA: TGTGCCAGCAGTTTACGGGGTGAGCACGAATGGAGGACTGAAGCTTTCTTT. The full variable domain, with the rest looked up from reference TRBV28 and TRBJ1-1, is DVKVTQSSRYLVKRTGEKVFLECVQDMDHENMFWYRQDPGLGLRLIYFSYDVKMKEKGDIPEGYSVSREKKERFSLILESASTNQTSMYLCASSLRGEHEWRTEAFFGQGTRLTVV.

This clonotype was observed many times. This rearrangement joins TRBV9 to TRBJ2-1; 7 nucleotides agree with TRBD1. The CDR3 length is 14 residues. J was trimmed by 8 bases and V by 3 bases; bases with no gene match: 8. Germline V gene lookup returns CDR1 SGDLS and CDR2 YYNGEE. The DNA for the CDR3 is TGTGCCAGCAGCGCCGGGACAGCGAGCGATGAGCAGTTCTTC. Its protein is CASSAGTASDEQFF. Full variable domain (remainder filled in from reference TRBV9 and TRBJ2-1): DSGVTQTPKHLITATGQRVTLRCSPRSGDLSVYWYQQSLDQGLQFLIQYYNGEERAKGNILERFSAQQFPDLHSELNLSSLELGDSALYFCASSAGTASDEQFFGPGTRLTVL.

The genes are TRBV20-1 and TRBJ2-1, with D maybe TRBD2 (6 bases). Germline lookup yields CDR1 DFQATT and CDR2 SNEGSKA (reference sequence). Deletions cut 2 bases from V and 4 bases from J, with 18 bases between. The CDR3 is 16 residues long. CDR3 nucleotides: TGCAGTGCTAGACAGATCAGCGGGCGGGCGTACAATGAGCAGTTCTTC. Translating gives CSARQISGRAYNEQFF.

This clonotype showed up just a few times. The genes are TRBV7-3 and TRBJ2-1; 8 nucleotides match TRBD2. This CDR3 region has 15 residues. V dropped 0 bases and J dropped 4; count of bases not matched to a gene: 2. CDR1 is SGHTA and CDR2 is FQGTGA in the germline V gene. The CDR3 DNA is TGTGCCAGCAGCTTAACGGCGGGGGGTTACAATGAGCAGTTCTTC. Its protein product is CASSLTAGGYNEQFF.

Ten or more counts support this clonotype. The rearrangement joins TRBV24-1 to TRBJ1-2; no clear D. V was shortened by 4 bases and J by 1 base, with 15 bases between the two germline ends. This CDR3 spans 16 amino acids. CDR1 KGHDR and CDR2 SFDVKD come from the germline V gene. The CDR3, as DNA: TGTGCCACCAGTGACCGGCGGGGAGAAGGTAACTATGGCTACACCTTC. Amino acids: CATSDRRGEGNYGYTF.

This clonotype was recorded many times. V usage is TRBV5-1 and J usage is TRBJ2-2; 14 bases align to TRBD2. The CDR3 has 18 amino acids. Germline CDR1 SGHRS, CDR2 YFSETQ. After removal of 0 bases from V and 6 bases from J, the junction contained 7 bases not matched to a gene. CDR3 nucleotides: TGCGCCAGCAGCTTGGCCGGAGGGACTAGCGGGGGAGCCGGGGAGCTGTTTTTT. Amino acid sequence: CASSLAGGTSGGAGELFF.

The table lists this clonotype with many counts. The chain couples TRBV20-1 to TRBJ2-5; 12 bases match TRBD2. CDR1 and CDR2 (germline): DFQATT, SNEGSKA (reference sequence). The CDR3 has 19 amino acids. With V trimmed by 0 bases and J by 5 bases, 16 bases remained unmatched. The CDR3 DNA is TGCAGTGCTAGAGACGGCCTAGCGGGGGGGCCTAGTTCCAGGGAGACCCAGTACTTC. This gives the protein CSARDGLAGGPSSRETQYF.

This clonotype was seen many times. V usage is TRBV5-1 and J usage is TRBJ2-3, with D possibly TRBD1 on 5 matching bases. Trimming pared 1 base from V and 4 bases from J, leaving 10 bases between. The CDR3 is made up of 14 amino acids. Germline-derived CDR1 and CDR2 are SGHRS and YFSETQ. The CDR3 DNA sequence: TGCGCCAGCAGCTTGCAAGACAGCGCAGATACGCAGTATTTT. Amino acid sequence: CASSLQDSADTQYF.

Points on this clonotype: Because the CDR3 is missing its conserved closing phenylalanine or tryptophan, this is likely a read error. V gene TRBV5-6 combines with J gene TRBJ2-5; D is possibly TRBD2 (5 bases). Germline CDR1 is SGHDT and CDR2 is YYEEEE. Trimming cost V 3 bases and J 5 bases, with 14 bases left between them. The CDR3 is 14 residues long. The CDR3: CASSSKDFVETQYY. CDR3 bases: TGTGCCAGCAGCTCTAAGGACTTTGTCGAGACCCAGTACTAC.

CDR3 sequence reads: CASRRDGSGDQYF. CDR3 DNA: TGCGCCAGCAGAAGGGACGGGTCAGGGGACCAGTACTTC. This chain uses TRBV10-1 with TRBJ2-5; the D gene is possibly TRBD1 (6 bases). Germline V gives CDR1 WNHNN, CDR2 SYGVQD (reference sequence). CDR3 size: 13 residues. The V end lost 6 bases, the J end lost 10 bases, and 18 bases lay between the germline ends.